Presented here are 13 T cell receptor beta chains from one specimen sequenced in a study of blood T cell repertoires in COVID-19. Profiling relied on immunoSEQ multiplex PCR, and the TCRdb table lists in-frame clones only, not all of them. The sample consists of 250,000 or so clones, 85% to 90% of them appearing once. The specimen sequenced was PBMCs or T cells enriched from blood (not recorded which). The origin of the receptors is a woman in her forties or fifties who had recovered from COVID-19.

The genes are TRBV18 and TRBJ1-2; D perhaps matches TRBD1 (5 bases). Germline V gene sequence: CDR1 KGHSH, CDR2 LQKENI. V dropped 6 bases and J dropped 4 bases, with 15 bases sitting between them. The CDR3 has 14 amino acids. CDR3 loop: CASSQNSGTYGYTF. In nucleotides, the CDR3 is TGTGCCAGCTCGCAAAATAGCGGGACCTATGGCTACACCTTC.

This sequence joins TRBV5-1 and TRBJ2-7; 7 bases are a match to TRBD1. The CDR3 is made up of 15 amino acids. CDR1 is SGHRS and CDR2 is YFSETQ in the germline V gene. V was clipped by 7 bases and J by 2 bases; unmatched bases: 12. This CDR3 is CASSGVTGSTYEQYF. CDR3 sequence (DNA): TGCGCCAGCTCTGGAGTGACAGGGTCAACCTACGAGCAGTACTTC.

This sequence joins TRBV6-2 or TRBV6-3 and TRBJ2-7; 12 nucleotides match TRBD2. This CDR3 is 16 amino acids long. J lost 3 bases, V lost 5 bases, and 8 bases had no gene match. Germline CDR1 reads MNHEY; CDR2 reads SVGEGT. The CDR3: CASSRTSGNWVYEQYF. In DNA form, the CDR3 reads TGTGCCAGCAGTCGGACTAGCGGGAATTGGGTCTACGAGCAGTACTTC.

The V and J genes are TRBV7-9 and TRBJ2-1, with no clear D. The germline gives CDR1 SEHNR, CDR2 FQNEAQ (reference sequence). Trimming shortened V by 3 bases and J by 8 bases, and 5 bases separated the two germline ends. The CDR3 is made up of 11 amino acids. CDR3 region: CASSFRDEQFF. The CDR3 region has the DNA TGTGCCAGCAGCTTTAGAGATGAGCAGTTCTTC. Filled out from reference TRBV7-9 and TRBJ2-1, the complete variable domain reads DTGVSQNPRHKITKRGQNVTFRCDPISEHNRLYWYRQTLGQGPEFLTYFQNEAQLEKSRLLSDRFSAERPKGSFSTLEIQRTEQGDSAMYLCASSFRDEQFFGPGTRLTVL.

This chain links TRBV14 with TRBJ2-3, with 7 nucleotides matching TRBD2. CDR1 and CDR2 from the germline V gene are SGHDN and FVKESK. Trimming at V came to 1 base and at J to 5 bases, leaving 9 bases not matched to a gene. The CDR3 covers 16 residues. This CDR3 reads CASSQVRVSSGDTQYF. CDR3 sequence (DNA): TGTGCCAGCAGCCAAGTTAGGGTGTCTAGCGGAGATACGCAGTATTTT.

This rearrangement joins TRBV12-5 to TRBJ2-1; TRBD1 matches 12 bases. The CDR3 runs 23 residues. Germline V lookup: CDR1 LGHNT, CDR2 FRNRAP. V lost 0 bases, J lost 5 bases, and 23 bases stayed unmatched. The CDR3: CASGLVQWRSGTGGLPPHNEQFF. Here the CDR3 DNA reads TGTGCTAGTGGTTTGGTACAATGGAGGTCGGGGACAGGGGGCCTCCCCCCCCACAATGAGCAGTTCTTC.

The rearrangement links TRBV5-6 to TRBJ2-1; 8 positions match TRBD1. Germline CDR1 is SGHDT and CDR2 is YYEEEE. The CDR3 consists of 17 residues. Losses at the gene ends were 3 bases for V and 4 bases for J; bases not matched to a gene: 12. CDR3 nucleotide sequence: TGTGCCAGCAGCTCAGGGACAGGACTGTTGGGTTACAATGAGCAGTTCTTC. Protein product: CASSSGTGLLGYNEQFF. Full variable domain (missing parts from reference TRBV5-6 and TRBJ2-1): DAGVTQSPTHLIKTRGQQVTLRCSPKSGHDTVSWYQQALGQGPQFIFQYYEEEERQRGNFPDRFSGHQFPNYSSELNVNALLLGDSALYLCASSSGTGLLGYNEQFFGPGTRLTVL.

CDR3 bases: TGTGCCAGTACGAGCGGGGGCCTTGGGGAAGACTATGGCTACACCTTC. Translating it yields CASTSGGLGEDYGYTF. V usage is TRBV19 and J usage is TRBJ1-2, with D maybe TRBD1 (6 bases). Looked up from germline, CDR1 is LNHDA and CDR2 is SQIVND (reference sequence). This CDR3 is 16 amino acids long. Trimming left V 7 bases short and J 3 bases short, with 21 bases between.

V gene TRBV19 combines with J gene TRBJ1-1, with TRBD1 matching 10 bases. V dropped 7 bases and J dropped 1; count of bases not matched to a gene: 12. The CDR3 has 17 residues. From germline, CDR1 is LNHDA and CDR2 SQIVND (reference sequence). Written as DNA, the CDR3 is TGTGCCAGTAACCTCCCCGGGGACAGGGGAAGGAACACTGAAGCTTTCTTT. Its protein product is CASNLPGDRGRNTEAFF.

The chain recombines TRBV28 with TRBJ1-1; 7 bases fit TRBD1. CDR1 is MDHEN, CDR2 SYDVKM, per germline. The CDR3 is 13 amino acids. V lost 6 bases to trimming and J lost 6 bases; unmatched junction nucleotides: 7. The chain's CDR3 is CASRPTGSAEAFF. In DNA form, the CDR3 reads TGTGCCAGCAGACCGACAGGGAGTGCTGAAGCTTTCTTT.

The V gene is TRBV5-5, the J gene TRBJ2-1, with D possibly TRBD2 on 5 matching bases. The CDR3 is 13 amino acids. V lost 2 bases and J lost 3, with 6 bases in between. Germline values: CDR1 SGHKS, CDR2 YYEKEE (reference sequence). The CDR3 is CASSFDYYNEQFF. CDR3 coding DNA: TGTGCCAGCAGCTTCGACTACTACAATGAGCAGTTCTTC.

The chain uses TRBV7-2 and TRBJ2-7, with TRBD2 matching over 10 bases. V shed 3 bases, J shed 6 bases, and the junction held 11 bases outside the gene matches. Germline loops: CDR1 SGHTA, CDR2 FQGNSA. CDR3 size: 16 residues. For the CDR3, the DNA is TGTGCCAGCAGCTTGGGAGCGGGAGGGCCGAGGGGCGAGCAGTACTTC. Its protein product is CASSLGAGGPRGEQYF. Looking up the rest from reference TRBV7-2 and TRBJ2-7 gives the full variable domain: GAGVSQSPSNKVTEKGKDVELRCDPISGHTALYWYRQSLGQGLEFLIYFQGNSAPDKSGLPSDRFSAERTGGSVSTLTIQRTQQEDSAVYLCASSLGAGGPRGEQYFGPGTRLTVT.

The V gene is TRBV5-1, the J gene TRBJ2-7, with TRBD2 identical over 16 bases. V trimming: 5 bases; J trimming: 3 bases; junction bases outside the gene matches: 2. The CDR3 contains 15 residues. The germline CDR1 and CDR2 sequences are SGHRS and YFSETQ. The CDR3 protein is CASRGLAGGIYEQYF. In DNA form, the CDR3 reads TGCGCCAGCAGGGGACTAGCGGGAGGGATCTACGAGCAGTACTTC.